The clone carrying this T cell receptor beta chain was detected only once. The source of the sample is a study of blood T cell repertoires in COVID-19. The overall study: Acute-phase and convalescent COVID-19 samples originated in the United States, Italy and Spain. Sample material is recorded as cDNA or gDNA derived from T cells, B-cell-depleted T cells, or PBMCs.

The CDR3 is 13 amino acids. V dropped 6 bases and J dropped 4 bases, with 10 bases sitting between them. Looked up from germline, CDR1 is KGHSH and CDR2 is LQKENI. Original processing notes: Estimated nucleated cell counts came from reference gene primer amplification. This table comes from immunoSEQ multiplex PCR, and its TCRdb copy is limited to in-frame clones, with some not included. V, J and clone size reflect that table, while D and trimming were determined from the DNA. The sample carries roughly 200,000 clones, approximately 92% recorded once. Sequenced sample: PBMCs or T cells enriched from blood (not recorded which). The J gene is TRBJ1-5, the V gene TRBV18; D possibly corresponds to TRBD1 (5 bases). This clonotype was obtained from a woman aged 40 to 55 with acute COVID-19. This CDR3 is CASSGAGNQPQHF. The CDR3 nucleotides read TGTGCCAGCTCTGGGGCGGGGAATCAGCCCCAGCATTTT. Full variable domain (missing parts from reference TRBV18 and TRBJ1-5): NAGVMQNPRHLVRRRGQEARLRCSPMKGHSHVYWYRQLPEEGLKFMVYLQKENIIDESGMPKERFSAEFPKEGPSILRIQQVVRGDSAAYFCASSGAGNQPQHFGDGTRLSIL.